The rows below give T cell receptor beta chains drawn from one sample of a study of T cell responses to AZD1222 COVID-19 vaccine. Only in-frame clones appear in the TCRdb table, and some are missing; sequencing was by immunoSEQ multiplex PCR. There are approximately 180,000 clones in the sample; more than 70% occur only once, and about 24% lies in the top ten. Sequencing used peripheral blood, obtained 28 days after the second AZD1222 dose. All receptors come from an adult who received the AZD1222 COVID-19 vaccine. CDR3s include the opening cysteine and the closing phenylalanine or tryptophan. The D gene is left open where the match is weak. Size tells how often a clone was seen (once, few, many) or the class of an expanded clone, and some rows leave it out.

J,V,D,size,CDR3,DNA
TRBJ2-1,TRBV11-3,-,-,CASSPGSSYNEQFF,TGTGCCAGCAGCCCCGGGAGCTCCTACAATGAGCAGTTCTTC
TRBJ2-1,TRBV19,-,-,CASSNRNGEQFF,TGTGCCAGTAGTAATAGAAACGGCGAGCAGTTCTTC
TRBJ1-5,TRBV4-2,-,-,CASSQDREVHQPQHF,TGTGCCAGCAGCCAAGACAGGGAGGTACACCAGCCCCAGCATTTT
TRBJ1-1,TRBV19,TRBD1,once,CASSGTGLANTEAFF,TGTGCCAGCTCCGGGACAGGGCTGGCGAACACTGAAGCTTTCTTT
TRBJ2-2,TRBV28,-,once,CASLRPKNTGELFF,TGTGCCAGCCTCCGGCCGAAGAACACCGGGGAGCTGTTTTTT
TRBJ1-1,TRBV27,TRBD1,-,CASSFRGGTEAFF,TGTGCCAGCAGTTTCAGGGGGGGGACTGAAGCTTTCTTT
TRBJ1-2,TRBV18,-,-,CASSPPSRSGYTF,TGTGCCAGCTCACCGCCTAGTCGAAGTGGCTACACCTTC
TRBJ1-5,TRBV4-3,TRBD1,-,CASSQEGGRGTNQPQHF,TGCGCCAGCAGCCAAGAGGGGGGCAGGGGGACCAATCAGCCCCAGCATTTT
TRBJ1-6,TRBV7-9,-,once,CASSLIGAVSYNSPLHF,TGTGCCAGCAGCTTAATAGGGGCCGTGTCCTATAATTCACCCCTCCACTTT
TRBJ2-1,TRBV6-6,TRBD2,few,CASSYDPTSEEQFF,TGTGCCAGCAGTTACGACCCGACTAGCGAAGAGCAGTTCTTC
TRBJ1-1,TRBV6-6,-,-,CASSYGGAGNTEAFF,TGTGCCAGCAGTTACGGGGGGGCCGGGAACACTGAAGCTTTCTTT
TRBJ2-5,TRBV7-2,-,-,CASSPSDPFGTQYF,TGTGCCAGCAGCCCCTCCGACCCTTTTGGGACCCAGTACTTC
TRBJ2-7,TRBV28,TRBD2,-,CASRTSGSFYEQYF,TGTGCCAGCAGGACTAGCGGGAGTTTCTACGAGCAGTACTTC
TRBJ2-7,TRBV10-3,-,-,CAIRGRSPNYEQYF,TGTGCCATCAGGGGGAGAAGCCCTAATTACGAGCAGTACTTC